The entry that follows covers one T cell receptor beta chain sequence. Its antigen remains unidentified. The sample belongs to a study of cytomegalovirus exposure and HLA in healthy donors. As for the study in general: Unique TCR beta sequences numbering 120 million or so came from about 179 million T cells in an earlier analysis. Study conclusions and caveats: A later analysis linked a missense variant in DCLRE1C to the trimming of TCR beta V and J genes. Later analysis placed DRB1 highest and HLA-C lowest in TCR association rates, which differed by HLA locus.

This PCR relied on a set of 60 Vbeta primers and 13 Jbeta primers. Profiling relied on immunoSEQ multiplex PCR, and the TCRdb table lists in-frame clones only, not all of them. The repertoire holds about 170,000 clones, with approximately 80% as singletons. The CDR3 totals 15 residues. Trimming removed 2 bases from V and 6 bases from J, with 16 bases in between. The germline CDR1 and CDR2 sequences are MNHNY and SVGAGI (reference sequence). This TCR was sampled from a woman under 30 in good health and CMV-seronegative. The sample comprised PBMCs. V is TRBV6-6 and J is TRBJ1-2; D gene uncertain. CDR3 sequence reads: CASSYPPRGADGYTF. The CDR3 DNA sequence: TGTGCCAGCAGTTACCCCCCCCGGGGAGCGGATGGCTACACCTTC.